Shown below are 14 T cell receptor beta chains from a single sample sequenced in a study of Ad26.COV2.S vaccination and SARS-CoV-2 variants. The method was immunoSEQ multiplex PCR; TCRdb's version includes in-frame clones alone and lacks a portion of them. The sample holds 250,000 or so clones, around 88% seen once. Documented treatment: around 19 received Ad26.COV2.S at low or high dose, single or two shots; 5 received placebo; per-sample allocation not given. Sampling took place 63 days after the first vaccine or placebo injection. The specimen was peripheral blood, collected in a trial of Ad26.COV2.S vaccine versus placebo. These TCRs come from a person aged 18 to 59 who received the Ad26.COV2.S COVID-19 vaccine or a placebo.

The V call is TRBV6-1, the J call TRBJ2-6; D uncertain. The CDR3 totals 15 residues. V was cut by 0 bases and J by 0 bases, with 3 bases left in between. Per the germline V gene, CDR1 is MNHNS and CDR2 is SASEGT. The CDR3: CASSEANSGANVLTF. CDR3 nucleotides: TGTGCCAGCAGTGAAGCCAACTCTGGGGCCAACGTCCTGACTTTC.

This clone was found once. The genes are TRBV6-5 and TRBJ1-6; 9 bases are a match to TRBD1. The CDR3 length is 14 residues. Germline lookup yields CDR1 MNHEY and CDR2 SVGAGI. Germline trimming cut 6 bases from V and 3 bases from J; bases unmatched to any gene: 0. The CDR3 spells CASRGQGYNSPLHF. CDR3 bases: TGTGCCAGCAGGGGACAGGGCTATAATTCACCCCTCCACTTT.

The V gene is TRBV7-2, the J gene TRBJ1-1, with D tentatively TRBD1 (5 bases). The germline V and J ends were trimmed by 3 bases and 1 base, with 9 bases remaining between them. CDR3 length: 14 residues. The germline V gene encodes CDR1 SGHTA and CDR2 FQGNSA. CDR3 protein: CASSFGRANTEAFF. The CDR3 DNA reads TGTGCCAGCAGCTTCGGCAGGGCGAACACTGAAGCTTTCTTT.

This clone appeared a single time. The V gene is TRBV7-2, the J gene TRBJ1-1, with no clear D. The CDR3 has 17 residues. Per germline, CDR1 SGHTA and CDR2 FQGNSA. V lost 2 bases and J 3 bases, leaving 19 bases between the germline ends. The CDR3 DNA sequence: TGTGCCAGCAGCTTATGGGGTGATTACCTTCGGCACACTGAAGCTTTCTTT. Its protein is CASSLWGDYLRHTEAFF.

The chain recombines TRBV19 with TRBJ1-3; TRBD1 might be the D (5 bases). Germline V gene data show CDR1 as LNHDA and CDR2 as SQIVND (reference sequence). Trimming took off 7 bases at V and 2 bases at J, with 12 bases between the two ends. The CDR3 has 14 residues. DNA for the CDR3: TGTGCCAGTACTCCTGCAGGGACTGGAAACACCATATATTTT. This codes for CASTPAGTGNTIYF.

The rearrangement links TRBV9 to TRBJ1-6, with 8 bases that match TRBD1. The CDR3 consists of 16 residues. V shed 4 bases, J shed 0 bases, and the junction held 3 bases outside the gene matches. The V gene's germline CDR1 is SGDLS and CDR2 YYNGEE. Written as DNA, the CDR3 is TGTGCCAGCAGCCCGACAGGGGACTCCTATAATTCACCCCTCCACTTT. It specifies CASSPTGDSYNSPLHF. The full variable domain, rest sourced from reference TRBV9 and TRBJ1-6, is DSGVTQTPKHLITATGQRVTLRCSPRSGDLSVYWYQQSLDQGLQFLIQYYNGEERAKGNILERFSAQQFPDLHSELNLSSLELGDSALYFCASSPTGDSYNSPLHFGNGTRLTVT.

The genes are TRBV6-2 or TRBV6-3 and TRBJ2-7, with 12 bases matching TRBD1. Trimming removed 6 bases from V and 3 bases from J; junction bases left unmatched: 6. Germline V gene sequence: CDR1 MNHEY, CDR2 SVGEGT. CDR3 length: 15 amino acids. The CDR3 spells CASSRGTGGFYEQYV. The CDR3 region has the DNA TGTGCCAGCAGCCGAGGGACAGGGGGCTTCTACGAGCAGTACGTC.

The rearrangement links TRBV6-5 to TRBJ1-2; TRBD1 is a possible D gene (5 bases). Trimming left V 6 bases short and J 0 bases short, with 14 bases between. The germline V gene has CDR1 MNHEY and CDR2 SVGAGI. The CDR3 is made up of 15 amino acids. CDR3 nucleotides: TGTGCCAGCAGGGATCAGGGAACACCTAACTATGGCTACACCTTC. It is translated as CASRDQGTPNYGYTF.

V usage is TRBV19 and J usage is TRBJ1-4; 7 bases are shared with TRBD1. The CDR3 consists of 15 residues. The V and J ends lost 7 bases and 7 bases, in that order; junction bases with no gene match: 12. Per germline, CDR1 LNHDA and CDR2 SQIVND (reference sequence). CDR3 in DNA: TGTGCCAGTAATCTCCGGGAGGGGGCCGCTGAAAAACTGTTTTTT. Amino acids: CASNLREGAAEKLFF.

The chain recombines TRBV10-3 with TRBJ2-1, with 12 bases fitting TRBD2. This CDR3 region has 19 residues. The germline gives CDR1 ENHRY, CDR2 SYGVKD. Germline trimming cut 0 bases from V and 2 bases from J; bases unmatched to any gene: 8. The CDR3 reads CAISESGGGLAGTYNEQFF. The CDR3 DNA is TGTGCCATCAGTGAGTCGGGGGGCGGACTAGCGGGAACCTACAATGAGCAGTTCTTC.

This chain connects TRBV25-1 to TRBJ1-1; D is perhaps TRBD1 (5 bases). The germline V and J ends were trimmed by 6 bases and 9 bases, with 14 bases remaining between them. The CDR3 totals 12 residues. Germline assignment: CDR1 MGHDK and CDR2 SYGVNS. The CDR3 loop reads CASRGPGAQAFF. Written as DNA, the CDR3 is TGTGCCAGCAGGGGCCCCGGGGCGCAAGCTTTCTTT. Filled out from reference TRBV25-1 and TRBJ1-1, the complete variable domain reads EADIYQTPRYLVIGTGKKITLECSQTMGHDKMYWYQQDPGMELHLIHYSYGVNSTEKGDLSSESTVSRIRTEHFPLTLESARPSHTSQYLCASRGPGAQAFFGQGTRLTVV.

The chain uses TRBV6-5 and TRBJ2-2; a weak D match, TRBD2 (5 bases). Germline V gene sequence: CDR1 MNHEY, CDR2 SVGAGI. The CDR3 extends over 15 amino acids. Trimming removed 7 bases at V and 4 bases at J, with 16 bases between. The CDR3, as DNA: TGTGCCAGCACCCGTACCCGCGGGTTCACCGGGGAGCTGTTTTTT. Amino acids: CASTRTRGFTGELFF.

V is TRBV29-1 and J is TRBJ1-1; D uncertain. The germline V gene has CDR1 SQVTM and CDR2 ANQGSEA. The CDR3 extends over 12 amino acids. V shed 4 bases and J shed 1 base, with 7 bases lying between them. The CDR3 sequence: CSVGQTNTEAFF. Written as DNA, the CDR3 is TGCAGCGTTGGGCAGACGAACACTGAAGCTTTCTTT.

The rearrangement uses TRBV7-2 and TRBJ1-1; 8 bases are a match to TRBD1. CDR1 is SGHTA and CDR2 is FQGNSA in the germline V gene. Trimming at V came to 0 bases and at J to 10 bases, leaving 7 bases not matched to a gene. This CDR3 comprises 14 residues. The CDR3 region is CASSLAGQALSAFF. In nucleotides, the CDR3 is TGTGCCAGCAGCTTAGCGGGACAGGCGCTATCAGCTTTCTTT.